A selection of T cell receptor beta chains follows, all from one sample in a study of blood T cells in healthy people across ages. TCRdb re-called the 5' RACE reads through MiXCR, storing one row per CDR3 protein. Of roughly 800,000 distinct CDR3 sequences detected, around 25% appear once; the ten largest clones hold roughly 9%. This same sample was also taken into another study, of T cells of mothers and their children.

The specimen sequenced was blood. These receptors were taken from a boy between 10 and 17 years old in good health. The CDR3 runs from the conserved cysteine through the conserved F or W. The order of the fields is D gene, clone size, V gene, J gene, CDR3 protein, CDR3 DNA. D genes are given only for firm matches. Clone size appears in some rows only: once, few, many, or a class for an expanded clone.

d_gene: .
abundance: few
v_gene: TRBV7-9
j_gene: TRBJ2-1
CDR3aa: CASSFNSGGGEQFF
CDR3nt: TGTGCCAGCAGCTTTAATTCTGGAGGCGGTGAGCAGTTCTTC

d_gene: .
abundance: .
v_gene: TRBV20-1
j_gene: TRBJ2-5
CDR3aa: CSASFAVGETQYF
CDR3nt: TGCAGTGCTAGTTTCGCTGTGGGAGAGACCCAGTACTTC

d_gene: TRBD1
abundance: .
v_gene: TRBV29-1
j_gene: TRBJ2-7
CDR3aa: CSVIRTGSYEQYF
CDR3nt: TGCAGCGTCATCCGGACAGGGTCCTACGAGCAGTACTTC

d_gene: .
abundance: once
v_gene: TRBV29-1
j_gene: TRBJ2-1
CDR3aa: CSVEMGHYNEQFF
CDR3nt: TGCAGCGTTGAAATGGGGCACTACAATGAGCAGTTCTTC

d_gene: TRBD1
abundance: .
v_gene: TRBV28
j_gene: TRBJ2-7
CDR3aa: CASSPTGTGDHEQYF
CDR3nt: TGTGCCAGCAGTCCGACCGGGACAGGGGACCACGAGCAGTACTTC

d_gene: TRBD2
abundance: .
v_gene: TRBV27
j_gene: TRBJ2-1
CDR3aa: CASSQRGLNNEQFF
CDR3nt: TGTGCCAGCAGCCAGCGGGGCCTCAACAATGAGCAGTTCTTC

d_gene: TRBD1
abundance: few
v_gene: TRBV24-1
j_gene: TRBJ2-1
CDR3aa: CATSEHDRANEQFF
CDR3nt: TGTGCCACCAGTGAACACGACAGGGCTAATGAGCAGTTCTTC

d_gene: TRBD1
abundance: many
v_gene: TRBV5-1
j_gene: TRBJ2-1
CDR3aa: CASSLGGTAYNEQFF
CDR3nt: TGCGCCAGCAGCTTGGGTGGGACAGCTTACAATGAGCAGTTCTTC

d_gene: TRBD2
abundance: .
v_gene: TRBV20-1
j_gene: TRBJ2-1
CDR3aa: CSARSLWLAGGSPYNEQFF
CDR3nt: TGCAGTGCTAGGAGTCTCTGGCTAGCGGGAGGTAGCCCCTACAATGAGCAGTTCTTC

d_gene: .
abundance: few
v_gene: TRBV7-3
j_gene: TRBJ2-1
CDR3aa: CASSLSGASSYNEQFF
CDR3nt: TGTGCCAGCAGCTTAAGTGGGGCGAGCTCCTACAATGAGCAGTTCTTC

d_gene: TRBD2
abundance: few
v_gene: TRBV20-1
j_gene: TRBJ2-7
CDR3aa: CSAPRGVTYEQYF
CDR3nt: TGCAGTGCGCCGCGGGGGGTGACCTACGAGCAGTACTTC

d_gene: TRBD2
abundance: few
v_gene: TRBV6-5
j_gene: TRBJ2-2
CDR3aa: CASSPSGTTGELFF
CDR3nt: TGTGCCAGCAGCCCTAGCGGGACTACCGGGGAGCTGTTTTTT

d_gene: TRBD2
abundance: .
v_gene: TRBV20-1
j_gene: TRBJ2-1
CDR3aa: CSAGGVADNEQFF
CDR3nt: TGCAGTGCTGGGGGGGTAGCAGACAATGAGCAGTTCTTC

d_gene: .
abundance: .
v_gene: TRBV9
j_gene: TRBJ2-1
CDR3aa: CASSHNVGNPNEQFF
CDR3nt: TGTGCCAGCAGCCACAATGTAGGGAATCCAAATGAGCAGTTCTTC

d_gene: .
abundance: .
v_gene: TRBV5-1
j_gene: TRBJ2-3
CDR3aa: CASRERGIDTQYF
CDR3nt: TGCGCCAGCAGAGAGAGGGGGATAGATACGCAGTATTTT

d_gene: .
abundance: .
v_gene: TRBV11-2
j_gene: TRBJ2-4
CDR3aa: CASSIRGVEYF
CDR3nt: TGTGCCAGCAGCATCAGGGGGGTTGAGTACTTC

d_gene: TRBD1
abundance: .
v_gene: TRBV7-2
j_gene: TRBJ1-2
CDR3aa: CASSYPDQGVYGYTF
CDR3nt: TGTGCCAGCAGCTACCCAGACCAGGGGGTCTATGGCTACACCTTC

d_gene: .
abundance: .
v_gene: TRBV5-1
j_gene: TRBJ1-2
CDR3aa: CASSLVVEEGYTF
CDR3nt: TGCGCCAGCAGCTTAGTGGTTGAGGAGGGCTACACCTTC

d_gene: TRBD2
abundance: few
v_gene: TRBV5-1
j_gene: TRBJ2-2
CDR3aa: CASSRLAENTGELFF
CDR3nt: TGCGCCAGCAGCAGACTAGCGGAGAACACCGGGGAGCTGTTTTTT

d_gene: .
abundance: .
v_gene: TRBV3-1
j_gene: TRBJ2-7
CDR3aa: CASSQGAPFQYEQYF
CDR3nt: TGTGCCAGCAGCCAAGGCGCGCCATTCCAATACGAGCAGTACTTC

d_gene: .
abundance: few
v_gene: TRBV12-3/TRBV12-4
j_gene: TRBJ2-7
CDR3aa: CASSLAGRQSGEQYF
CDR3nt: TGTGCCAGCAGTTTAGCCGGCAGGCAATCGGGCGAGCAGTACTTC

d_gene: .
abundance: few
v_gene: TRBV11-2
j_gene: TRBJ2-4
CDR3aa: CASSFTLNIQYF
CDR3nt: TGTGCCAGCAGCTTCACCCTAAACATTCAGTACTTC

d_gene: .
abundance: few
v_gene: TRBV5-6
j_gene: TRBJ2-3
CDR3aa: CASSLFAGSLDTQYF
CDR3nt: TGTGCCAGCAGCTTGTTCGCGGGGAGCCTCGATACGCAGTATTTT

d_gene: TRBD2
abundance: .
v_gene: TRBV27
j_gene: TRBJ2-1
CDR3aa: CASSFGGSGEQFF
CDR3nt: TGTGCCAGCAGTTTTGGCGGGAGCGGGGAGCAGTTCTTC

d_gene: .
abundance: .
v_gene: TRBV7-3
j_gene: TRBJ2-1
CDR3aa: CASSLGHLNNEQFF
CDR3nt: TGTGCCAGCAGCTTAGGCCATCTGAACAATGAGCAGTTCTTC

d_gene: .
abundance: .
v_gene: TRBV12-3/TRBV12-4
j_gene: TRBJ2-1
CDR3aa: CASSLPAREQFF
CDR3nt: TGTGCCAGCAGTTTACCGGCGCGGGAGCAGTTCTTC

d_gene: TRBD1
abundance: few
v_gene: TRBV7-9
j_gene: TRBJ2-5
CDR3aa: CASSLATGGYQETQYF
CDR3nt: TGTGCCAGCAGCTTAGCGACAGGGGGTTATCAAGAGACCCAGTACTTC

d_gene: .
abundance: few
v_gene: TRBV5-1
j_gene: TRBJ2-5
CDR3aa: CASSTGPMPQETQYF
CDR3nt: TGCGCCAGCAGCACGGGCCCGATGCCCCAAGAGACCCAGTACTTC

d_gene: .
abundance: .
v_gene: TRBV27
j_gene: TRBJ2-7
CDR3aa: CASSSLQATYEQYF
CDR3nt: TGTGCCAGCTCCTCCCTCCAAGCGACCTACGAGCAGTACTTC

d_gene: .
abundance: .
v_gene: TRBV10-3
j_gene: TRBJ1-1
CDR3aa: CAISSTAMNTEAFF
CDR3nt: TGTGCCATCAGTTCGACCGCCATGAACACTGAAGCTTTCTTT

d_gene: .
abundance: .
v_gene: TRBV12-3/TRBV12-4
j_gene: TRBJ2-7
CDR3aa: CASSFRAYYEQYF
CDR3nt: TGTGCCAGCAGTTTTAGGGCGTACTACGAGCAGTACTTC

d_gene: TRBD1
abundance: .
v_gene: TRBV4-1
j_gene: TRBJ1-4
CDR3aa: CASSQDLPGGGEEKLFF
CDR3nt: TGCGCCAGCAGCCAAGATCTTCCAGGGGGCGGCGAAGAAAAACTGTTTTTT

d_gene: .
abundance: few
v_gene: TRBV10-1
j_gene: TRBJ2-7
CDR3aa: CASSAGMGEQYF
CDR3nt: TGCGCCAGCAGTGCAGGGATGGGGGAGCAGTACTTC

d_gene: .
abundance: .
v_gene: TRBV4-2
j_gene: TRBJ2-5
CDR3aa: CASSQVLPQETQYF
CDR3nt: TGTGCCAGCAGCCAAGTTCTCCCACAAGAGACCCAGTACTTC

d_gene: .
abundance: few
v_gene: TRBV20-1
j_gene: TRBJ2-1
CDR3aa: CSASGGEQFF
CDR3nt: TGCAGTGCTAGCGGAGGTGAGCAGTTCTTC

d_gene: TRBD1
abundance: many
v_gene: TRBV10-3
j_gene: TRBJ2-7
CDR3aa: CAISGYRGDEQYF
CDR3nt: TGTGCCATCAGTGGATACAGGGGGGACGAGCAGTACTTC

d_gene: .
abundance: few
v_gene: TRBV7-8
j_gene: TRBJ2-1
CDR3aa: CASSSTGTTIEEQFF
CDR3nt: TGTGCCAGCAGCTCCACCGGGACCACGATTGAAGAGCAGTTCTTC

d_gene: TRBD2
abundance: .
v_gene: TRBV12-3/TRBV12-4
j_gene: TRBJ2-1
CDR3aa: CASSLSGGGFGNEQFF
CDR3nt: TGTGCCAGCAGTTTAAGCGGGGGGGGTTTCGGGAATGAGCAGTTCTTC

d_gene: TRBD1
abundance: .
v_gene: TRBV7-9
j_gene: TRBJ1-4
CDR3aa: CASSPTGGNTNEKLFF
CDR3nt: TGTGCCAGCAGCCCGACAGGGGGCAATACTAATGAAAAACTGTTTTTT

d_gene: TRBD1
abundance: .
v_gene: TRBV10-1
j_gene: TRBJ2-5
CDR3aa: CASSSGDRGDQETQYF
CDR3nt: TGCGCCAGCAGCTCCGGTGACAGGGGCGATCAAGAGACCCAGTACTTC

d_gene: .
abundance: few
v_gene: TRBV28
j_gene: TRBJ1-4
CDR3aa: CASSLYEKLFF
CDR3nt: TGTGCCAGCAGTTTGTATGAAAAACTGTTTTTT

d_gene: TRBD2
abundance: .
v_gene: TRBV20-1
j_gene: TRBJ2-3
CDR3aa: CSAESGGGQDTQYF
CDR3nt: TGCAGTGCCGAGAGCGGGGGAGGGCAGGATACGCAGTATTTT

d_gene: .
abundance: .
v_gene: TRBV6-2/TRBV6-3
j_gene: TRBJ1-6
CDR3aa: CASSQEGDALPLHF
CDR3nt: TGTGCCAGCAGCCAAGAAGGAGACGCTTTGCCCCTCCACTTT

d_gene: TRBD1
abundance: few
v_gene: TRBV13
j_gene: TRBJ1-4
CDR3aa: CASSYDSGTGNEKLFF
CDR3nt: TGTGCCAGCAGCTATGACTCCGGGACAGGGAATGAAAAACTGTTTTTT

d_gene: TRBD1
abundance: few
v_gene: TRBV7-9
j_gene: TRBJ2-5
CDR3aa: CASSSADRGRETQYF
CDR3nt: TGTGCCAGCAGCTCAGCGGACAGGGGTCGAGAGACCCAGTACTTC

d_gene: TRBD2
abundance: .
v_gene: TRBV25-1
j_gene: TRBJ2-7
CDR3aa: CASSMGGGLDEQYF
CDR3nt: TGTGCCAGCAGTATGGGCGGGGGGCTCGACGAGCAGTACTTC

d_gene: TRBD1
abundance: .
v_gene: TRBV27
j_gene: TRBJ1-4
CDR3aa: CASRPGTGGNEKLFF
CDR3nt: TGTGCCAGCAGACCCGGGACAGGGGGCAATGAAAAACTGTTTTTT

d_gene: .
abundance: many
v_gene: TRBV3-1
j_gene: TRBJ2-7
CDR3aa: CASSAQGSHEQYF
CDR3nt: TGTGCCAGCAGCGCACAGGGATCCCACGAGCAGTACTTC

d_gene: .
abundance: .
v_gene: TRBV11-2
j_gene: TRBJ2-7
CDR3aa: CASSLVVGGSYEQYF
CDR3nt: TGTGCCAGCAGCTTGGTAGTCGGCGGATCCTACGAGCAGTACTTC

d_gene: TRBD2
abundance: .
v_gene: TRBV20-1
j_gene: TRBJ2-5
CDR3aa: CSARDGGGSQETQYF
CDR3nt: TGCAGTGCTAGAGATGGCGGGGGGTCACAAGAGACCCAGTACTTC

d_gene: .
abundance: .
v_gene: TRBV28
j_gene: TRBJ1-1
CDR3aa: CASSLVPHATEAFF
CDR3nt: TGTGCCAGCAGTTTGGTACCCCATGCGACTGAAGCTTTCTTT

d_gene: TRBD1
abundance: few
v_gene: TRBV7-9
j_gene: TRBJ2-6
CDR3aa: CAGSKTRGPGANVLTF
CDR3nt: TGTGCCGGCAGCAAGACGAGGGGGCCCGGGGCCAACGTCCTGACTTTC

d_gene: .
abundance: few
v_gene: TRBV14
j_gene: TRBJ1-4
CDR3aa: CASSRRKARGDFRKLFF
CDR3nt: TGTGCCAGCAGCCGACGCAAGGCTAGGGGGGACTTTAGAAAACTGTTTTTT

d_gene: .
abundance: .
v_gene: TRBV7-9
j_gene: TRBJ2-5
CDR3aa: CASSWGSQETQYF
CDR3nt: TGTGCCAGCAGCTGGGGGTCCCAAGAGACCCAGTACTTC